The clone carrying this TCR beta chain was found many times. Antigen specificity is unknown. TCRdb analysed the 5' RACE reads with MiXCR anew, one entry per CDR3 protein. The repertoire consists of some 120,000 distinct CDR3 sequences, with 7.5% to 10% occurring once and the leading ten covering 40%. The sample comes from a study of T cells after yellow fever vaccination. Study context: The fractions with low cell numbers were processed using SMART-Seq v4 Ultra Low Input. Study-level results: Post-booster samples contained most primary-vaccination clones (roughly 96% CD4, around 88% CD8).

The CDR3 is 13 amino acids. V shed 1 base and J shed 3 bases, with 7 bases lying between them. Germline CDR1 reads SGHVS; CDR2 reads FQNEAQ. The specimen comprised CD8+ T cells sorted from PBMCs, sampled on the day of the yellow fever booster vaccination. This receptor was obtained from a man between 18 and 35 years old who received the YFV17D yellow fever vaccine. The genes are TRBV7-8 and TRBJ2-7; tentatively, D is TRBD1 (5 bases). As DNA, the CDR3 is TGTGCCAGCAGCTTAGGGGGCGGCTACGAGCAGTACTTC. Amino acids: CASSLGGGYEQYF.